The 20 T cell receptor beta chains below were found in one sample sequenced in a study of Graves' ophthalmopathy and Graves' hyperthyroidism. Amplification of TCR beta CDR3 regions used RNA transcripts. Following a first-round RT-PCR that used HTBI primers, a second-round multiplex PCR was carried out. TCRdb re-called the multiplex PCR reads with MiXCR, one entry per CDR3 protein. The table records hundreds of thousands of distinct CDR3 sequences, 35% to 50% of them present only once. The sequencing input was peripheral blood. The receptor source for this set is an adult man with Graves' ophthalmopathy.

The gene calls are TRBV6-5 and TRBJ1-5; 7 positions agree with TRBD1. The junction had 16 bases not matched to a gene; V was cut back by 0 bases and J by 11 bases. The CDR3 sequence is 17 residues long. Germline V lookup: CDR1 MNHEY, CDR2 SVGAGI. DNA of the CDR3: TGTGCCAGCAGTTACTCCATCCGGGAGGGGGCCAATCAAGCCCAGCATTTT. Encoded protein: CASSYSIREGANQAQHF.

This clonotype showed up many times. The CDR3, as DNA: TGTGCCAGCAGCCCGGGTACATCAAACTATGGCTACACCTTC. Protein sequence: CASSPGTSNYGYTF. This chain connects TRBV5-4 to TRBJ1-2; D uncertain. V dropped 4 bases and J dropped 2 bases, with 12 bases sitting between them. This CDR3 contains 14 residues. Germline V CDR1 and CDR2: SGHNT, YYREEE (reference sequence). Based on the CDR3 plus reference TRBV5-4 and TRBJ1-2, the full variable domain is ETGVTQSPTHLIKTRGQQVTLRCSSQSGHNTVSWYQQALGQGPQFIFQYYREEENGRGNFPPRFSGLQFPNYSSELNVNALELDDSALYLCASSPGTSNYGYTFGSGTRLTVV.

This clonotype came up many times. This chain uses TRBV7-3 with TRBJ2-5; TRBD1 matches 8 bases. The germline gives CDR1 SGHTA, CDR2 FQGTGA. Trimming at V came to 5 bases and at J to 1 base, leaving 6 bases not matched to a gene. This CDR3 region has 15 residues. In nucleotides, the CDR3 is TGTGCCAGCAGCCCGCATCAGGGGGCCCAAGAGACCCAGTACTTC. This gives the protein CASSPHQGAQETQYF.

The CDR3 here is CASSIPGLAIETQYF. The CDR3 bases are TGTGCCAGCAGCATCCCGGGACTAGCTATAGAGACCCAGTACTTC. The V and J genes are TRBV7-9 and TRBJ2-5; 9 bases align to TRBD2. V shed 5 bases, J shed 4 bases, and the junction held 8 bases outside the gene matches. The germline gives CDR1 SEHNR, CDR2 FQNEAQ (reference sequence). CDR3 length: 15 amino acids.

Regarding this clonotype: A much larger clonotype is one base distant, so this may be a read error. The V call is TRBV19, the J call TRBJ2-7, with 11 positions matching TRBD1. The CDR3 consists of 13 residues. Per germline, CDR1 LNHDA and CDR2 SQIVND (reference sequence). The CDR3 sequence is CASKGQGDYEQHF. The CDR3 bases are TGTGCCAGTAAGGGACAGGGGGACTACGAGCAGCACTTC. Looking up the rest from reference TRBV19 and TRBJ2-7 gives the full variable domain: DGGITQSPKYLFRKEGQNVTLSCEQNLNHDAMYWYRQDPGQGLRLIYYSQIVNDFQKGDIAEGYSVSREKKESFPLTVTSAQKNPTAFYLCASKGQGDYEQHFGPGTRLTVT.

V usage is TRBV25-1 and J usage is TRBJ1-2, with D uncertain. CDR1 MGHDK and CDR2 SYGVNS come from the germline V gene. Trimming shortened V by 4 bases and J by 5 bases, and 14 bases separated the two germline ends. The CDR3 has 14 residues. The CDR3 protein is CASSVRTGMYGYTF. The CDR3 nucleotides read TGTGCCAGCAGTGTAAGGACGGGGATGTATGGCTACACCTTC.

CDR3 nucleotides: TGTGCCAGCGGCGGGGCCACAAGCTCCTACGAGCAGTACTTC. Encoded protein: CASGGATSSYEQYF. The chain employs TRBV9 and TRBJ2-7, with a tentative D call TRBD2 (6 bases). The CDR3 length is 14 residues. Trimming stripped 7 bases from V and 0 bases from J, with 14 bases between. Germline loops: CDR1 SGDLS, CDR2 YYNGEE.

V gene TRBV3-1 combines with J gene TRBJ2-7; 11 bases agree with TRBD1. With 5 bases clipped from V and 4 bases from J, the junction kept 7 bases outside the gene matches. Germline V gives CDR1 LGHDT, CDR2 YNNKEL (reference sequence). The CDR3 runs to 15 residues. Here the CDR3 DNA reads TGTGCCAGCAGCAAAAGAGGGACAGGGGGGTACGAGCAGTACTTC. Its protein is CASSKRGTGGYEQYF.

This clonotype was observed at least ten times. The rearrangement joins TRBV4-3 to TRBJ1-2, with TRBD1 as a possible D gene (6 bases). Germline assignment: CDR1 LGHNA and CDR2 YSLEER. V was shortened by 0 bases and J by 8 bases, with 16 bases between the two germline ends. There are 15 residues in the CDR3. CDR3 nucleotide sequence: TGCGCCAGCAGCCAAGAACGACAGGTCTACCGCGGCTACACCTTC. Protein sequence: CASSQERQVYRGYTF.

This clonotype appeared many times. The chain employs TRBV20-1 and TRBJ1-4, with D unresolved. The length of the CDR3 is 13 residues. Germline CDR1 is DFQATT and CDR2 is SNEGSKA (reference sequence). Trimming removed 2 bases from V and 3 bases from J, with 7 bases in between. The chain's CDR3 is CSARIGSNEKLFF. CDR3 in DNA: TGCAGTGCTAGAATAGGGTCTAATGAAAAACTGTTTTTT.

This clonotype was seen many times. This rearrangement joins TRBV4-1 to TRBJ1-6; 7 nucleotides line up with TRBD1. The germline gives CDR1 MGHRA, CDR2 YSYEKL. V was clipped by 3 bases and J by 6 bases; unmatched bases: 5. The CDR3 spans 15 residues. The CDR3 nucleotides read TGCGCCAGCAGCCAGGCAGGGGGTGGTAATTCACCCCTCCACTTT. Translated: CASSQAGGGNSPLHF.

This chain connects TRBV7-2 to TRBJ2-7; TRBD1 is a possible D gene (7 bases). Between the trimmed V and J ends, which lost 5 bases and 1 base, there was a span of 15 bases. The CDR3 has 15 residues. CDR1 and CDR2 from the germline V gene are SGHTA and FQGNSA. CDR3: CASSRGTVISYEQYF. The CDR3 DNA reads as TGTGCCAGCAGCCGCGGGACAGTAATATCCTACGAGCAGTACTTC. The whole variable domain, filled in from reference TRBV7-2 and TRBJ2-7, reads GAGVSQSPSNKVTEKGKDVELRCDPISGHTALYWYRQSLGQGLEFLIYFQGNSAPDKSGLPSDRFSAERTGGSVSTLTIQRTQQEDSAVYLCASSRGTVISYEQYFGPGTRLTVT.

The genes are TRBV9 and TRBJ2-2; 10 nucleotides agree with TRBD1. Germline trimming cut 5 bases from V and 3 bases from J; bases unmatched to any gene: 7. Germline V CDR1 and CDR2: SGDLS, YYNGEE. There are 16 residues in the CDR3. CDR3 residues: CASRGTGTGDTGELFF. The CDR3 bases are TGTGCCAGCAGGGGGACCGGGACAGGGGACACCGGGGAGCTGTTTTTT.

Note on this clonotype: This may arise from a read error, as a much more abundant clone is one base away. The CDR3 DNA is TGCGCCAGCGGACCCGGGACCAACTATGACTACACCTTC. It yields the protein CASGPGTNYDYTF. The chain is built from TRBV5-1 and TRBJ1-2; weak D call: TRBD1 (5 bases). CDR1 SGHRS and CDR2 YFSETQ come from the germline V gene. The CDR3 contains 13 residues.

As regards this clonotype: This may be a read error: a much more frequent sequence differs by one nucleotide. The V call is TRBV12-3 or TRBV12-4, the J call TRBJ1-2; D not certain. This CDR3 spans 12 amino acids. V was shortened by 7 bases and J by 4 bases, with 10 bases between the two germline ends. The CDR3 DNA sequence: TGTGCCAGCACCCGCCAGTTCTATGGCTACACCTTC. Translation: CASTRQFYGYTF.

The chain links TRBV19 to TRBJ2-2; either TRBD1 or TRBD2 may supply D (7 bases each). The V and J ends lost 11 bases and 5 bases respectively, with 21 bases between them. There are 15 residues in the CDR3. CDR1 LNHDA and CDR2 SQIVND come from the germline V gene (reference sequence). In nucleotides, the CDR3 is TGTGCCTGGAGTGCGGGGGACAGACTTACCGGGGAGCTGTTTTTT. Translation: CAWSAGDRLTGELFF.

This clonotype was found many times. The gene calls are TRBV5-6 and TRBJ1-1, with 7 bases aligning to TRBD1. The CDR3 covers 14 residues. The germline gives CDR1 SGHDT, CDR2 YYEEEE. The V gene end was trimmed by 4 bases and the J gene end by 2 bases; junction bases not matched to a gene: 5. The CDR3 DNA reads TGTGCCAGCAGCACAGGGGCAGCCAACACTGAAGCTTTCTTT. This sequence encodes CASSTGAANTEAFF.

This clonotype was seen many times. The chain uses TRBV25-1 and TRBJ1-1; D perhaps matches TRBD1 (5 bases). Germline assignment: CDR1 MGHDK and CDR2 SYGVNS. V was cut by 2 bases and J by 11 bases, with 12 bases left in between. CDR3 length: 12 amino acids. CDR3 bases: TGTGCCAGCAGTGAAGGGGCCAGGCGGGCTTTCTTT. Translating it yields CASSEGARRAFF.

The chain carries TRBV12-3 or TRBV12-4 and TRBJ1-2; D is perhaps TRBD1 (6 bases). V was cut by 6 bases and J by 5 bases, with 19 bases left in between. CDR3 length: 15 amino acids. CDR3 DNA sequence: TGTGCCAGCAGCCAAGATCAAACAGGGTGGTATGGCTACACCTTC. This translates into CASSQDQTGWYGYTF.

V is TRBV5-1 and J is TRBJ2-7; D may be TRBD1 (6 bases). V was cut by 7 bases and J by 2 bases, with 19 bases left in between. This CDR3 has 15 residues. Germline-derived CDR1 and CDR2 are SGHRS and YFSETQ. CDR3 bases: TGCGCCAGCGGCCATCCCGAGGGGGACCCCTACGAGCAGTACTTC. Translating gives CASGHPEGDPYEQYF. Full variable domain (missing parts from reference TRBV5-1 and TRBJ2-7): KAGVTQTPRYLIKTRGQQVTLSCSPISGHRSVSWYQQTPGQGLQFLFEYFSETQRNKGNFPGRFSGRQFSNSRSEMNVSTLELGDSALYLCASGHPEGDPYEQYFGPGTRLTVT.